What follows describes a single T cell receptor (beta chain). What it recognizes is unknown. The CDR3 totals 16 residues. Trimming stripped 5 bases from V and 0 bases from J, with 13 bases between. The germline V gene encodes CDR1 MNHEY and CDR2 SVGEGT. RNA transcripts gave rise to amplified TCR beta CDR3 regions. TCR CDR3 underwent first-round RT-PCR with the HTBI primer set. MiXCR, run by TCRdb on the multiplex PCR reads, gives a single entry per CDR3 protein. Among approximately 330,000 distinct CDR3 sequences listed, over 20% were seen once. The data were obtained in a study of T cells in Graves' hyperthyroidism and ophthalmopathy. Overall study results and limits: Among thyroid clonotypes expanded above 0.001, most also appeared in blood.

No ophthalmopathy progression within 18 months constituted stable Graves' hyperthyroidism. Diagnosis of hyperthyroidism was new in patients aged 18 to 65, and its duration was under 2 months. The chain is built from TRBV6-2 or TRBV6-3 and TRBJ2-2; the D gene is possibly TRBD2 (5 bases). The sequence was collected from a woman in her 50s with Graves' hyperthyroidism. The sequencing input was blood. The CDR3 here is CASSQDWDTNTGELFF. The CDR3, as DNA: TGTGCCAGCAGTCAGGACTGGGATACGAACACCGGGGAGCTGTTTTTT.